This T cell receptor (beta chain) comes out of a study of blood T cell repertoires in COVID-19 (dated by TCRdb to 2020 to 2022). Regarding the research as a whole: The collaborator samples originated in the United States, Italy and Spain and spanned the acute and convalescent phases of COVID-19. The repertoires were released in a freely available public database intended as a resource for research on the immune response to SARS-CoV-2. The dataset comprised deeply sampled blood TCRbeta repertoires from subjects exposed to, actively infected with, or recovered from COVID-19. A de-identified subject ID, COVID-19 status, age in years and sex were almost always included in the sample metadata. Where HLA class I and class II types were available, the types were taken from metadata supplied by the sample provider, not from assay-based typing. The samples were drawn from the first 160 participants of the ongoing ImmuneRACE study and from 1,254 subjects provided by 6 global collaborators. The prospective study material was composed of cDNA or gDNA derived from T cells, B-cell-depleted T cells, or PBMCs. Beyond this particular receptor, the publication reports: How much clinical and demographic metadata was included differed by source and by participant, and the metadata was provided uncurated.

The CDR3 holds 15 amino acids from the cysteine to the phenylalanine. CDR3 DNA only is kept here, 45 bases in frame from base 1. Trimmed from V: 4 bases; trimmed from J: 0 bases; junction bases lacking a gene match: 3. The germline V gene supplies CDR1 MNHEY and CDR2 SVGAGI. Collaborating institutions collected whole blood in K2EDTA tubes following their own protocols. Collaborator samples were shipped for TCRbeta analysis as frozen whole blood, isolated PBMCs, or DNA extracted from either sample type. TCRbeta CDR3 regions were amplified from genomic DNA using the immunoSEQ Assay, a bias-controlled multiplex PCR. Per the source publication's procedure: Within the assay, amplification of reference gene primers was used to estimate how many nucleated cells each sample contained. To quantify the absolute abundance of each unique TCRbeta CDR3 rearrangement, sequence reads were collapsed and filtered. Productive Simpson clonality was computed per sample as the square root of Simpson's diversity index over productive rearrangements. TCRdb provides this immuneACCESS table in a form limited to in-frame rearrangements. Some clones are lacking; in checked studies, under half of them reflect an unresolved V gene, and why the rest are absent is not known. That table gives V, J and clone size, and the DNA gave D and trimming. A total of 150,000 to 200,000 clones appear in this sample, 65% to 90% of them only once. The ten largest clones add up to around 8.6% of the sample.

Points on this clone: It lacks a known antigen. The input lacks base qualities; no much larger clone sits a single base away.

The rearranged segments are TRBV6-5 and TRBJ1-2; 9 bases in the middle match TRBD1. What was sequenced was peripheral blood. The source of this sequence is a man aged 45-65 years with active or convalescent COVID-19. The CDR3 reads as follows: CASSLTGGANYGYTF. The DNA reads as follows: TGTGCCAGCAGTTTGACAGGGGGGGCTAACTATGGCTACACCTTC.